This entry lists 20 T cell receptor beta chains sequenced from one sample in a study of blood T cells in healthy people across ages. The second PCR ran about 6 to 12 cycles with a sample-barcoded 5' primer and J-beta primers. MiXCR was run by TCRdb on the 5' RACE reads, yielding one entry per CDR3 protein. The sample lists fewer than 1.5 million distinct CDR3 sequences, roughly 40% seen once, with 7% to 9% in the top ten. The material sequenced was blood. The receptors originated from a woman younger than 35 in good health.

This clonotype turned up a few times. V gene TRBV4-1 combines with J gene TRBJ1-2; possible D gene TRBD1, 5 bases. CDR1 is MGHRA and CDR2 is YSYEKL in the germline V gene. This CDR3 is 16 amino acids long. With 5 bases removed from V and 5 bases from J, the gap between germline ends came to 21 bases. The CDR3 DNA reads TGCGCCAGCAGCTCAGGGTCGGGTCGGGGACCTTATGGCTACACCTTC. Protein sequence: CASSSGSGRGPYGYTF.

Regarding this clonotype: One end of the junction does not line up with germline, which may come from a read error. The chain employs TRBV4-1 and TRBJ1-2, with D perhaps matching TRBD1 (5 bases). The CDR3 runs 12 residues. The germline CDR1 and CDR2 sequences are MGHRA and YSYEKL. CDR3 bases: TGCGTCAGCAGCCAAGGGGCGGGTGGCTACACCTTC. Amino acid sequence: CVSSQGAGGYTF.

The chain recombines TRBV12-5 with TRBJ1-6; 7 bases align to TRBD1. Germline loops: CDR1 LGHNT, CDR2 FRNRAP. The CDR3 has 14 residues. V lost 5 bases and J lost 6; bases outside the gene matches: 4. The CDR3 sequence is CASGDRDSNSPLHF. The CDR3 DNA sequence: TGTGCTAGTGGTGACCGGGACAGTAATTCACCCCTCCACTTT.

The rearrangement joins TRBV5-1 to TRBJ2-7; 7 bases are a match to TRBD2. V shed 10 bases and J 2 bases; nucleotides not matched to a gene: 12. This CDR3 is 14 amino acids long. CDR1 is SGHRS and CDR2 is YFSETQ in the germline V gene. The DNA for the CDR3 is TGCGCCTCCAGCGGAGCGGGGAGCACCTACGAGCAGTACTTC. This sequence encodes CASSGAGSTYEQYF.

The chain is built from TRBV7-9 and TRBJ1-1; unclear D gene. The CDR3 covers 12 residues. Trimming removed 5 bases from V and 4 bases from J, with 8 bases in between. CDR1 is SEHNR, CDR2 FQNEAQ, per germline (reference sequence). The CDR3, as DNA: TGTGCCAGCAGCGCAGAACTCACTGAAGCTTTCTTT. The encoded protein is CASSAELTEAFF.

This clonotype was picked up a small number of times. The J gene is TRBJ1-5, the V gene TRBV24-1; 9 positions match TRBD1. The CDR3 covers 16 residues. From germline, CDR1 is KGHDR and CDR2 SFDVKD. J was trimmed by 7 bases and V by 3 bases; bases with no gene match: 9. Written as DNA, the CDR3 is TGTGCCACCAGTGATCCGGGGACAGGGCTAGAGCAGCCCCAGCATTTT. Translating gives CATSDPGTGLEQPQHF.

The V and J genes are TRBV5-1 and TRBJ2-1; D remains unclear. Germline V lookup: CDR1 SGHRS, CDR2 YFSETQ. Trimming pared 3 bases from V and 0 bases from J, leaving 10 bases between. CDR3 length equals 15 residues. CDR3 DNA sequence: TGCGCCAGCAGCTCGACTTCCAGCTCCTACAATGAGCAGTTCTTC. The encoded protein is CASSSTSSSYNEQFF.

A remark on this clonotype: One end of the junction does not line up with germline, which may come from a read error. The chain has TRBV30 and TRBJ1-5; D gene unclear. The CDR3 length is 13 residues. Germline CDR1 reads GTSNPN; CDR2 reads SVGIG (reference sequence). The CDR3 is CAWSRDSNQPRHF. Written as DNA, the CDR3 is TGTGCCTGGAGTAGGGATAGCAATCAGCCCCGGCATTTT. The full variable domain, with the rest looked up from reference TRBV30 and TRBJ1-5, is SQTIHQWPATLVQPVGSPLSLECTVEGTSNPNLYWYRQAAGRGLQLLFYSVGIGQISSEVPQNLSASRPQDRQFILSSKKLLLSDSGFYLCAWSRDSNQPRHFGDGTRLSIL.

V usage is TRBV24-1 and J usage is TRBJ1-2; D gene unclear. The V end lost 7 bases, the J end lost 4 bases, and 15 bases lay between the germline ends. CDR3 size: 14 residues. The V gene's germline CDR1 is KGHDR and CDR2 SFDVKD. The CDR3 region is CATSPEPIRYGYTF. DNA for the CDR3: TGTGCCACCAGCCCCGAGCCCATACGCTATGGCTACACCTTC.

This clonotype was counted between two and nine times. The genes are TRBV20-1 and TRBJ2-3, with 9 bases fitting TRBD2. The ends lost 6 bases at V and 1 base at J; junction bases unmatched: 2. The CDR3 consists of 13 residues. Germline loops: CDR1 DFQATT, CDR2 SNEGSKA (reference sequence). This CDR3 is CSAQRGGTDTQYF. The CDR3 DNA reads as TGCAGTGCCCAGCGGGGGGGCACAGATACGCAGTATTTT.

This clonotype was counted between two and nine times. The genes are TRBV27 and TRBJ1-2; D possibly corresponds to TRBD1 (5 bases). CDR1 MNHEY and CDR2 SMNVEV come from the germline V gene (reference sequence). V was shortened by 1 base and J by 4 bases, with 28 bases between the two germline ends. The CDR3 contains 20 residues. CDR3 sequence reads: CASSLYSGIGSTEDPYGYTF. CDR3 nucleotides: TGTGCCAGCAGTTTATATTCAGGGATCGGCTCCACCGAAGACCCCTATGGCTACACCTTC.

The rearrangement links TRBV19 to TRBJ1-2, with TRBD1 as a possible D gene (5 bases). Trimming took 11 bases from V and 6 from J, leaving 10 bases between them. The CDR3 is 10 residues long. Per germline, CDR1 LNHDA and CDR2 SQIVND (reference sequence). The CDR3 loop reads CAPKGNGYTF. DNA for the CDR3: TGTGCCCCTAAGGGGAATGGCTACACCTTC.

The chain uses TRBV6-5 and TRBJ1-2; TRBD1 is a possible D gene (5 bases). The CDR3 is 13 residues long. Germline-derived CDR1 and CDR2 are MNHEY and SVGAGI. Trimming left V 6 bases short and J 3 bases short, with 11 bases between. CDR3 region: CASSKGVDYGYTF. In DNA, the CDR3 is TGTGCCAGCAGCAAAGGGGTTGACTATGGCTACACCTTC.

The chain carries TRBV5-5 and TRBJ1-6; D might be TRBD1 (5 bases). CDR3 length: 17 amino acids. CDR1 SGHKS and CDR2 YYEKEE come from the germline V gene (reference sequence). V shed 1 base and J shed 7 bases, with 18 bases lying between them. CDR3 region: CASSLFGVAGRNSPLHF. In DNA, the CDR3 is TGTGCCAGCAGCTTGTTTGGGGTAGCAGGGAGGAATTCACCCCTCCACTTT.

This clonotype was picked up a small number of times. The V and J genes are TRBV28 and TRBJ1-2; 9 bases fit TRBD1. The V gene's germline CDR1 is MDHEN and CDR2 SYDVKM. Losses at the gene ends were 5 bases for V and 5 bases for J; bases not matched to a gene: 6. There are 14 residues in the CDR3. The CDR3 coding sequence is TGTGCCAGCAGTACCACGACAGGGGGTTATGGCTACACCTTC. Its translation: CASSTTTGGYGYTF.

The chain joins TRBV7-2 to TRBJ2-1; weak D call: TRBD1 (6 bases). Trimming cost V 6 bases and J 4 bases, with 22 bases left between them. Germline lookup yields CDR1 SGHTA and CDR2 FQGNSA. This CDR3 is 17 amino acids long. The CDR3 region is CASSYVARDNIYNEQFF. CDR3 nucleotide sequence: TGTGCCAGCAGTTATGTGGCGAGGGACAACATATACAATGAGCAGTTCTTC.

This chain joins TRBV6-5 and TRBJ1-4; possibly TRBD1 for D (5 bases). The CDR3 covers 15 residues. Trimming pared 2 bases from V and 8 bases from J, leaving 15 bases between. Germline loops: CDR1 MNHEY, CDR2 SVGAGI. The CDR3 protein is CASSYAGTWAEKLFF. The DNA of the CDR3 is TGTGCCAGCAGTTACGCCGGGACCTGGGCGGAAAAACTGTTTTTT.

With respect to this clonotype: Sequence at one end of the junction differs from germline and may be a read error. V gene TRBV7-2 combines with J gene TRBJ2-3, with D uncertain. Germline-derived CDR1 and CDR2 are SGHTA and FQGNSA. The CDR3 spans 15 residues. The CDR3 spells CASSSRGLAADTRYF. DNA for the CDR3: TGTGCCAGCAGCTCCAGAGGTTTAGCCGCAGATACGCGGTATTTT.

The rearrangement uses TRBV28 and TRBJ2-1; D is undetermined. Trimming left V 8 bases short and J 13 bases short, with 21 bases between. The CDR3 is 13 amino acids. The germline gives CDR1 MDHEN, CDR2 SYDVKM. CDR3 protein: CASVGSKPFTQFF. The CDR3, as DNA: TGTGCCAGCGTCGGCTCCAAACCTTTCACCCAGTTCTTC.

This sequence joins TRBV5-1 and TRBJ2-4, with D possibly TRBD1 on 6 matching bases. With the DNA end fitting TRBJ2-7 better, the J assignment may be wrong. The germline gives CDR1 SGHRS, CDR2 YFSETQ. The CDR3 extends over 14 amino acids. This CDR3 reads CASSRRQEVGEQYF. The CDR3 DNA follows: TGCGCCAGCAGTCGTCGACAGGAAGTTGGCGAGCAGTACTTC.